This T cell receptor beta chain derives from a study of HIV-infected patients and healthy controls (dated by TCRdb to about 2014). This clonotype showed up just a few times. This clone's antigen is unknown. One base away there is no much larger clone; base qualities are not given. Spanning cysteine to phenylalanine, the CDR3 consists of 15 amino acids. Only the CDR3 part of the read is kept: 45 bases, read in frame from the first base. The germline V gene gives CDR1 as MGHRA and CDR2 as YSYEKL. The germline V and J ends show losses of 6 bases and 6 bases respectively, and no gene match explains 10 bases of the junction. The library was built by means of 5' RACE. TCRdb names Illumina MiSeq as the instrument used. The public sequencing data were trimmed at Q25 with fastp and processed into clonotypes with MiXCR by TCRdb, which kept only in-frame beta chains. Records with the same CDR3 protein are collapsed into one entry carrying the most frequent genes and DNA. For this sample the table gives 18,000 or so distinct CDR3 sequences, of which around 19% were detected only once. The ten largest account for around a third of the sample.

The source material was CD8+ T cells from blood. The rearranged chain carries TRBV4-1 and TRBJ2-3, with 9 bases aligning to TRBD1. The sequence came from a human donor in good health. In nucleotide form, the sequence is TGCGCCAGCAGAACCGGGACAGGGTTCTGGGATACGCAGTATTTT. This is translated as CASRTGTGFWDTQYF.